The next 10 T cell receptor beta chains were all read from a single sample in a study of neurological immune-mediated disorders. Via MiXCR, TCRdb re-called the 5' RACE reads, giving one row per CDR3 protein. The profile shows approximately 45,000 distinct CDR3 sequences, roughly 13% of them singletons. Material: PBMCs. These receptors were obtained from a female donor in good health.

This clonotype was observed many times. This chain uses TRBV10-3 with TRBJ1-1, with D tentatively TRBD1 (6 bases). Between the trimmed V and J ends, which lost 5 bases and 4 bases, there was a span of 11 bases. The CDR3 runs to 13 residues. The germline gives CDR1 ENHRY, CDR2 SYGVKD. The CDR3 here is CAISSNRVTEAFF. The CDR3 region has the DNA TGTGCCATCAGTTCAAACAGGGTCACTGAAGCTTTCTTT.

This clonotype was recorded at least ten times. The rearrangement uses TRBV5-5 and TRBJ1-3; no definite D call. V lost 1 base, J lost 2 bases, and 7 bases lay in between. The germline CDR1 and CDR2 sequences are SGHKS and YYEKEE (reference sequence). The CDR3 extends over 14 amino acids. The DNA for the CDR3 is TGTGCCAGCAGCTTGAGTGGGACTGGAAACACCATATATTTT. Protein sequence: CASSLSGTGNTIYF.

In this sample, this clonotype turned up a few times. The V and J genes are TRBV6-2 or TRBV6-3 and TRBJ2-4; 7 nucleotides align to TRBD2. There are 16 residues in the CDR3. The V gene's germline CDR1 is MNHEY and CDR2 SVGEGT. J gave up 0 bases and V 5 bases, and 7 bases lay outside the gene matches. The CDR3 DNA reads TGTGCCAGCAGTCGTCTAGCGGCATTAGCCAAAAACATTCAGTACTTC. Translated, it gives CASSRLAALAKNIQYF.

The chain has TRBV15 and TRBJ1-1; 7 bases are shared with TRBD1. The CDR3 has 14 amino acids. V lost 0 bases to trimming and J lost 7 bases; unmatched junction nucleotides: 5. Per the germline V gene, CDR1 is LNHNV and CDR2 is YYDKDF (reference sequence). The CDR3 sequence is CATSRDRQGREAFF. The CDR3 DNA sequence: TGTGCCACCAGCAGAGATCGACAGGGACGTGAAGCTTTCTTT.

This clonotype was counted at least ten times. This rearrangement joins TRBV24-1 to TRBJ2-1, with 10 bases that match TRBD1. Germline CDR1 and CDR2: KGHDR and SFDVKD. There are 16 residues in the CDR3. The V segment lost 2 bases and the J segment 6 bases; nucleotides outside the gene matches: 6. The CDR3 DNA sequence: TGTGCCACCAGTGATTCTCGACAGGGGGCCGGCAATGAGCAGTTCTTC. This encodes CATSDSRQGAGNEQFF.

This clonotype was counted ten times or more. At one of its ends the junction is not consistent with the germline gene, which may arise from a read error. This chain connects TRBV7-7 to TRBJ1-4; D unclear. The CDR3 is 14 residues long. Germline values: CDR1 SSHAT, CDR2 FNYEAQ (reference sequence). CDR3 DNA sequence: TGTGCTAGCAGCTTAGGCCTTCAGGAGGAAAAACTGTTTTTT. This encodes CASSLGLQEEKLFF.

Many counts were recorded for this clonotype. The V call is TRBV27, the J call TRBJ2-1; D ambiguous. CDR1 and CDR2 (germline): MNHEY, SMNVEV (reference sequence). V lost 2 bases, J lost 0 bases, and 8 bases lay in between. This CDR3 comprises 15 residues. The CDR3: CASSLRFSSYNEQFF. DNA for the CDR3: TGTGCCAGCAGTTTAAGGTTTAGCTCCTACAATGAGCAGTTCTTC.

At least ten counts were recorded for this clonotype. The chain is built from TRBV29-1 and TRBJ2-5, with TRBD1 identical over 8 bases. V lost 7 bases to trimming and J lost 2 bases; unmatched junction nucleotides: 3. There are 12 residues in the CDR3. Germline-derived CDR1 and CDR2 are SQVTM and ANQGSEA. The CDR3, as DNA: TGCAGCGCGGGGACAGGACAAGAGACCCAGTACTTC. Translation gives CSAGTGQETQYF.

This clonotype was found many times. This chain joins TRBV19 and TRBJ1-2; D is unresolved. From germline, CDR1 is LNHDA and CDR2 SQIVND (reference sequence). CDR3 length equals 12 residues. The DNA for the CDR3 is TGTGCTGCCCGGGAGGGCCCCTATGGCTACACCTTC. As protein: CAAREGPYGYTF.

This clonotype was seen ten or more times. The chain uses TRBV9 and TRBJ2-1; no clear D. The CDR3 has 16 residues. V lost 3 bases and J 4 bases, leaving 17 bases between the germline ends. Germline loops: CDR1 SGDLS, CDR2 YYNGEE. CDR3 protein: CASSDPPGGPYNEQFF. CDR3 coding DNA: TGTGCCAGCAGCGACCCCCCGGGCGGACCTTACAATGAGCAGTTCTTC.